The T cell receptor beta chain described here comes from a study of blood T cells in healthy people across ages. Broader study findings: Since the PBMCs were unsorted, naive and antigen-experienced cells could not be conclusively compared. In the absence of known donor CMV status, changes in expanded clonotypes were possibly confounded. There was a strong correlation between TCR beta diversity and naive T cell percentage.

Using a J-beta primer mix together with a sample-barcoded 5' primer, a second PCR was run for roughly 7 to 12 cycles. Each CDR3 protein is one row after TCRdb ran MiXCR on the 5' RACE reads. In the table there are about 670,000 distinct CDR3 sequences, under 65% of which are singletons. Trimming took off 6 bases at V and 4 bases at J, with 12 bases between the two ends. In germline, CDR1 is SNHLY, CDR2 FYNNEI. This CDR3 comprises 13 residues. Regarding this clonotype: Its antigen remains unknown.

V gene TRBV2 combines with J gene TRBJ1-1, with TRBD1 as a possible D gene (6 bases). What was sequenced was blood. The receptor's source is a woman aged 80 or older in good health. CDR3 nucleotide sequence: TGTGCCAGCAGGGAACAGGGCCCCACTGAAGCTTTCTTT. It codes for CASREQGPTEAFF.